This T cell receptor (beta chain) appears in the sequencing data of a study of cytomegalovirus exposure and HLA in healthy donors. The overall study: Ancestry clustering placed around four fifths of a few hundred genotyped donors in the Caucasian-associated cluster.

V lost 1 base to trimming and J lost 1 base, with 13 bases between them. Germline loops: CDR1 KGHSH, CDR2 LQKENI. This CDR3 comprises 16 residues. It was with 60 Vbeta and 13 Jbeta primers that the PCR ran. Only in-frame clones appear in the TCRdb table, and some are missing; sequencing was by immunoSEQ multiplex PCR. Here the sample spans over 150,000 clones, 65% to 70% being singletons. The receptor was derived from a woman aged 18-29 years in good health and CMV-seropositive. V and J are TRBV18 and TRBJ2-5; D is possibly TRBD2 (6 bases). The sample taken for sequencing was PBMCs. The CDR3 sequence is CASSPRKMGLQETQYF. The CDR3 DNA reads TGTGCCAGCTCACCACGCAAGATGGGACTCCAAGAGACCCAGTACTTC.